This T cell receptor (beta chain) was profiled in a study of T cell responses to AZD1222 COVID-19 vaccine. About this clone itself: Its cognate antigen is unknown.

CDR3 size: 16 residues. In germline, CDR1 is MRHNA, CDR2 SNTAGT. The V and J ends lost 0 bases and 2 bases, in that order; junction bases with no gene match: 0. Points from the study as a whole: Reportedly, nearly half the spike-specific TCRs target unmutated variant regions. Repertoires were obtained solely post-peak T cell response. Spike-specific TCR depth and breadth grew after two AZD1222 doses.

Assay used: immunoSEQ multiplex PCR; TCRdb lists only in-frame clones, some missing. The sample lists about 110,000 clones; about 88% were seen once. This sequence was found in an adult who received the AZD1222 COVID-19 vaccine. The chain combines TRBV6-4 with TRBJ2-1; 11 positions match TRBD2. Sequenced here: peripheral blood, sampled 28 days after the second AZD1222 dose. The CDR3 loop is CASSDSSGGAYNEQFF. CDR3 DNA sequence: TGTGCCAGCAGTGACTCTAGCGGGGGGGCCTACAATGAGCAGTTCTTC.